These 17 T cell receptor beta chains originate from one sample sequenced in a study of CD8 T cells in Susac syndrome. RNA in amounts of about 0.45 to 1 ug was reverse transcribed with random hexamers. TCRdb passed the immunoSEQ multiplex PCR reads through MiXCR, listing each CDR3 protein once. Of hundreds of thousands of distinct CDR3 sequences listed, 75% to 90% are singletons. Sample: CD8+ T cells from PBMCs. The receptors shown here come from a human donor with multiple sclerosis.

The chain couples TRBV20-1 to TRBJ1-1; D remains ambiguous. Germline values: CDR1 DFQATT, CDR2 SNEGSKA (reference sequence). The CDR3 spans 12 residues. With 0 bases removed from V and 10 bases from J, the gap between germline ends came to 12 bases. The CDR3 bases are TGCAGTGCTAGAGATCGAGGGTCCGGAGCTTTCTTT. This gives the protein CSARDRGSGAFF.

The chain is built from TRBV5-4 and TRBJ1-5; D is uncertain. Germline-derived CDR1 and CDR2 are SGHNT and YYREEE (reference sequence). The CDR3 is 15 amino acids. Trimming left V 0 bases short and J 1 base short, with 8 bases between. Here the CDR3 DNA reads TGTGCCAGCAGCTTGGGGCAGGAAAGCAATCAGCCCCAGCATTTT. Encoded protein: CASSLGQESNQPQHF.

The CDR3 coding sequence is TGCAGTGCGCCAAAGGGGACCTCCTACGAGCAGTACTTC. It codes for CSAPKGTSYEQYF. This chain joins TRBV20-1 and TRBJ2-7; D may match TRBD1 or TRBD2 (5 bases each). CDR1 DFQATT and CDR2 SNEGSKA come from the germline V gene (reference sequence). There are 13 residues in the CDR3. V lost 6 bases to trimming and J lost 0 bases, with 12 bases between them.

The gene calls are TRBV6-9 and TRBJ1-4; D not resolved. The ends were cut back, 0 bases at V and 4 bases at J, with 9 bases in the middle. This CDR3 contains 15 residues. CDR1 is MNHGY and CDR2 is SVAAGI in the germline V gene. The CDR3 loop reads CASSYSTVINEKLFF. In DNA, the CDR3 is TGTGCCAGCAGTTATTCGACCGTCATTAATGAAAAACTGTTTTTT.

V is TRBV30 and J is TRBJ2-7, with D possibly matching TRBD2 (5 bases). Germline V gives CDR1 GTSNPN, CDR2 SVGIG (reference sequence). V was trimmed by 2 bases and J by 4 bases, leaving 12 bases between them. This CDR3 has 13 residues. CDR3 in DNA: TGTGCCTGGAGTTTGAGTGGCGGGTACGAGCAGTACTTC. It is translated as CAWSLSGGYEQYF. The variable domain in full, with the rest retrieved from reference TRBV30 and TRBJ2-7, is SQTIHQWPATLVQPVGSPLSLECTVEGTSNPNLYWYRQAAGRGLQLLFYSVGIGQISSEVPQNLSASRPQDRQFILSSKKLLLSDSGFYLCAWSLSGGYEQYFGPGTRLTVT.

The V and J genes are TRBV6-5 and TRBJ2-1, with 8 bases aligning to TRBD2. V shed 0 bases and J 7 bases; nucleotides not matched to a gene: 5. This CDR3 is built from 15 residues. Per germline, CDR1 MNHEY and CDR2 SVGAGI. The CDR3 is CASSYSAGGPNEQFF. CDR3 DNA sequence: TGTGCCAGCAGTTACTCTGCGGGGGGCCCTAATGAGCAGTTCTTC.

The rearrangement joins TRBV7-9 to TRBJ2-3, with D unclear. Germline V lookup: CDR1 SEHNR, CDR2 FQNEAQ (reference sequence). This CDR3 comprises 14 residues. Trimming shortened V by 1 base and J by 4 bases, and 9 bases separated the two germline ends. The CDR3 sequence: CASSLESLPDTQYF. The CDR3 DNA sequence: TGTGCCAGCAGCTTAGAATCTTTGCCAGATACGCAGTATTTT.

This chain joins TRBV27 and TRBJ1-2; possibly TRBD1 for D (6 bases). Germline V gives CDR1 MNHEY, CDR2 SMNVEV (reference sequence). The V end was cut by 2 bases, the J end by 7 bases, with 17 bases between. The CDR3 runs to 15 residues. CDR3: CASSLIGGDILGYTF. The CDR3, as DNA: TGTGCCAGCAGTTTAATTGGGGGCGATATTCTTGGCTACACCTTC.

V usage is TRBV29-1 and J usage is TRBJ1-1; D gene uncertain. CDR1 SQVTM and CDR2 ANQGSEA come from the germline V gene. CDR3 length equals 13 residues. Trimming took off 4 bases at V and 2 bases at J, with 11 bases between the two ends. The CDR3 nucleotides read TGCAGCGTTGTCCCGGCCATAAACACTGAAGCTTTCTTT. Translating gives CSVVPAINTEAFF. The entire variable domain, with the rest obtained from reference TRBV29-1 and TRBJ1-1, is as follows: SAVISQKPSRDICQRGTSLTIQCQVDSQVTMMFWYRQQPGQSLTLIATANQGSEATYESGFVIDKFPISRPNLTFSTLTVSNMSPEDSSIYLCSVVPAINTEAFFGQGTRLTVV.

The V and J genes are TRBV6-6 and TRBJ1-1, with 7 bases aligning to TRBD1. The V gene end was trimmed by 2 bases and the J gene end by 0 bases; junction bases not matched to a gene: 6. CDR1 and CDR2 (germline): MNHNY, SVGAGI (reference sequence). This CDR3 has 16 amino acids. The CDR3 here is CASSYGGQSMNTEAFF. The CDR3 nucleotides are TGTGCCAGCAGTTACGGGGGACAGTCAATGAACACTGAAGCTTTCTTT.

The chain couples TRBV6-2 or TRBV6-3 to TRBJ1-1, with D unresolved. Trimming cost V 2 bases and J 3 bases, with 10 bases left between them. Germline V gene lookup returns CDR1 MNHEY and CDR2 SVGEGT. This CDR3 has 14 residues. Here the CDR3 DNA reads TGTGCCAGCAGTTACCCGGCGGTTGACACTGAAGCTTTCTTT. Protein: CASSYPAVDTEAFF.

This clonotype was detected a few times. The chain links TRBV25-1 to TRBJ1-1; TRBD1 agrees at 7 bases. The V and J ends lost 6 bases and 0 bases, in that order; junction bases with no gene match: 7. The CDR3 is 15 residues long. The germline V gene has CDR1 MGHDK and CDR2 SYGVNS. CDR3 coding DNA: TGTGCCAGCAGCTCGACAGGGCTTATGAACACTGAAGCTTTCTTT. Protein: CASSSTGLMNTEAFF.

This clonotype was detected once. The chain couples TRBV20-1 to TRBJ2-7, with 10 bases fitting TRBD1. CDR3 length equals 14 residues. V lost 2 bases and J lost 3; bases outside the gene matches: 4. Germline lookup yields CDR1 DFQATT and CDR2 SNEGSKA (reference sequence). As DNA, the CDR3 is TGCAGTGCTAGAAACTGGGACAGGGGCTACGAGCAGTACTTC. This encodes CSARNWDRGYEQYF.

The chain employs TRBV6-5 and TRBJ1-2; D might be TRBD1 (5 bases). The V and J ends lost 0 bases and 6 bases respectively, with 20 bases between them. This CDR3 has 17 residues. CDR1 is MNHEY, CDR2 SVGAGI, per germline. The CDR3 region is CASSYSGGGATADGYTF. The CDR3 region has the DNA TGTGCCAGCAGTTACTCGGGGGGAGGGGCGACCGCGGATGGCTACACCTTC.

The chain joins TRBV2 to TRBJ1-2; D gene unclear. The germline CDR1 and CDR2 sequences are SNHLY and FYNNEI. V was pared by 1 base and J by 0 bases, with 9 bases between. The CDR3 covers 15 residues. The DNA of the CDR3 is TGTGCCAGCAGTGAAGGAGGGTTACCTAACTATGGCTACACCTTC. Its translation is CASSEGGLPNYGYTF.

This clonotype showed up just once. The chain combines TRBV27 with TRBJ2-7; D not resolved. Trimming shortened V by 2 bases and J by 4 bases, and 12 bases separated the two germline ends. This CDR3 comprises 14 residues. Germline lookup yields CDR1 MNHEY and CDR2 SMNVEV (reference sequence). CDR3 nucleotides: TGTGCCAGCAGTTTACTACCTACAGTTTACGAGCAGTACTTC. It codes for CASSLLPTVYEQYF.

The chain recombines TRBV27 with TRBJ1-1; D possibly corresponds to TRBD1 (6 bases). The germline CDR1 and CDR2 sequences are MNHEY and SMNVEV (reference sequence). This CDR3 contains 14 residues. V was shortened by 2 bases and J by 4 bases, with 11 bases between the two germline ends. This CDR3 reads CASSLMGGTTEAFF. The CDR3 DNA reads TGTGCCAGCAGTTTAATGGGGGGCACCACTGAAGCTTTCTTT.